These T cell receptor beta chains were read from a single sample in a study of CD8+CD57+ T cells in acquired aplastic anemia. TCRdb fed the reads into MiXCR, producing one record per CDR3 protein. This table holds about 150,000 distinct CDR3 sequences, less than 60% found once. The sample consisted of sorted CD4+, CD8+, or CD8+CD57+ T cells (not recorded which) from PBMCs. The source is a human donor with aplastic anemia. Both conserved end residues are part of each CDR3. The order of the fields is clone size, CDR3 length, V gene, D gene, J gene, CDR3 DNA, CDR3 protein. D genes are given only for firm matches. The listing skips clone size in some rows; elsewhere it reads once, few, many or a size class.

abundance: many
len: 14
v_gene: TRBV27
d_gene: TRBD1
j_gene: TRBJ2-5
CDR3nt: TGTGCCAGCAGTCCACGGACAGGGCAAGAGACCCAGTACTTC
CDR3aa: CASSPRTGQETQYF

abundance: many
len: 17
v_gene: TRBV7-3
d_gene: TRBD2
j_gene: TRBJ2-3
CDR3nt: TGTGCCAGCAGCTCTCCCCGACTAGCGGGGGCAACAGATACGCAGTATTTT
CDR3aa: CASSSPRLAGATDTQYF

abundance: many
len: 14
v_gene: TRBV4-3
d_gene: NA
j_gene: TRBJ2-3
CDR3nt: TGCGCCAGCAGCTATAGCGGAAGCACAGATACGCAGTATTTT
CDR3aa: CASSYSGSTDTQYF

abundance: NA
len: 13
v_gene: TRBV29-1
d_gene: NA
j_gene: TRBJ1-4
CDR3nt: TGCAGCGTTCAGCCCTCATTAGGGGAAAAACTGTTTTTT
CDR3aa: CSVQPSLGEKLFF

abundance: many
len: 13
v_gene: TRBV7-9
d_gene: NA
j_gene: TRBJ2-3
CDR3nt: TGTGCCAGCAGCTTATCAACCACAGATACGCAGTATTTT
CDR3aa: CASSLSTTDTQYF

abundance: many
len: 13
v_gene: TRBV19
d_gene: TRBD1
j_gene: TRBJ2-7
CDR3nt: TGTGCGACAAGCTGGGACAGCTCCTACGAGCAGTACTTC
CDR3aa: CATSWDSSYEQYF

abundance: NA
len: 13
v_gene: TRBV7-2
d_gene: TRBD2
j_gene: TRBJ2-7
CDR3nt: TGTGCCAGCAGTTCTAGCGGGAGGCGGGAGCAGTACTTC
CDR3aa: CASSSSGRREQYF

abundance: few
len: 16
v_gene: TRBV5-6
d_gene: TRBD1
j_gene: TRBJ1-2
CDR3nt: TGTGCCAGCAGTGGTAAAGGGGGCAAGACTAACTATGGCTACACCTTC
CDR3aa: CASSGKGGKTNYGYTF

abundance: many
len: 12
v_gene: TRBV19
d_gene: NA
j_gene: TRBJ2-1
CDR3nt: TGTGCCAGTAGTATTGGGCACAATGAGCAGTTCTTC
CDR3aa: CASSIGHNEQFF

abundance: NA
len: 12
v_gene: TRBV7-2
d_gene: NA
j_gene: TRBJ1-1
CDR3nt: TGTGCCAGCAGCTTGTATGGAACTGAAGCTTTCTTT
CDR3aa: CASSLYGTEAFF

abundance: NA
len: 15
v_gene: TRBV4-3
d_gene: TRBD1
j_gene: TRBJ1-2
CDR3nt: TGCGCCAGCAGCCAAGAGCGGACAGGGTTGTATGGCTACACCTTC
CDR3aa: CASSQERTGLYGYTF

abundance: few
len: 13
v_gene: TRBV15
d_gene: NA
j_gene: TRBJ2-7
CDR3nt: TGTGCCACCAGCAGCCCACAGGGCTACGAGCAGTACTTC
CDR3aa: CATSSPQGYEQYF

abundance: NA
len: 15
v_gene: TRBV6-1
d_gene: NA
j_gene: TRBJ1-6
CDR3nt: TGTGCCAGCAGGACGGGGCAGGGCGGCAATTCACCCCTCCACTTT
CDR3aa: CASRTGQGGNSPLHF

abundance: few
len: 14
v_gene: TRBV12-3/TRBV12-4
d_gene: TRBD1
j_gene: TRBJ2-7
CDR3nt: TGTGCCAGCAGTCCGACAGGGGCCCCCTACGAGCAGTACTTC
CDR3aa: CASSPTGAPYEQYF

abundance: few
len: 13
v_gene: TRBV19
d_gene: NA
j_gene: TRBJ1-2
CDR3nt: TGTGCCAGTAGTATAAGACCCGGACGGGGCTACACCTTC
CDR3aa: CASSIRPGRGYTF

abundance: NA
len: 14
v_gene: TRBV19
d_gene: TRBD1
j_gene: TRBJ1-1
CDR3nt: TGTGCCAGTATCCTGGACAGGGTCAACACTGAAGCTTTCTTT
CDR3aa: CASILDRVNTEAFF

abundance: few
len: 16
v_gene: TRBV10-3
d_gene: TRBD2
j_gene: TRBJ2-5
CDR3nt: TGTGCCATCAGTGATGCTAGCGGGGGACCTCAAGAGACCCAGTACTTC
CDR3aa: CAISDASGGPQETQYF

abundance: NA
len: 12
v_gene: TRBV19
d_gene: TRBD1
j_gene: TRBJ1-2
CDR3nt: TGTGCCAGTAGGGGGACAGTCTATGGCTACACCTTC
CDR3aa: CASRGTVYGYTF

abundance: NA
len: 14
v_gene: TRBV5-1
d_gene: NA
j_gene: TRBJ1-3
CDR3nt: TGCGCCAGCAGCTTGGTGGCTGGTGGAAACACCATATATTTT
CDR3aa: CASSLVAGGNTIYF

abundance: NA
len: 17
v_gene: TRBV4-1
d_gene: TRBD1
j_gene: TRBJ1-6
CDR3nt: TGCGCCAGCAGCCAATCCGGACAGGGGGCACGGAATTCACCCCTCCACTTT
CDR3aa: CASSQSGQGARNSPLHF

abundance: NA
len: 13
v_gene: TRBV27
d_gene: NA
j_gene: TRBJ2-7
CDR3nt: TGTGCCAGCAGTCCGGGACTCAGCTACGAGCGGTACTTC
CDR3aa: CASSPGLSYERYF

abundance: NA
len: 14
v_gene: TRBV9
d_gene: TRBD2
j_gene: TRBJ2-7
CDR3nt: TGTGCCAGCAAGGGGGGTAGCGGGAGCTACGAGCAGTACTTC
CDR3aa: CASKGGSGSYEQYF

abundance: NA
len: 17
v_gene: TRBV24-1
d_gene: NA
j_gene: TRBJ2-1
CDR3nt: TGTGCCACCAGTGCCAGCAGTGACTCTGAGAGTGCCTCTTGGCAGTTCTTC
CDR3aa: CATSASSDSESASWQFF

abundance: many
len: 12
v_gene: TRBV3-1
d_gene: NA
j_gene: TRBJ2-1
CDR3nt: TGTGCCAGCAGCCCTCAACACAATGAGCAGTTCTTC
CDR3aa: CASSPQHNEQFF

abundance: many
len: 15
v_gene: TRBV6-5
d_gene: NA
j_gene: TRBJ2-3
CDR3nt: TGTGCCAGCAGTTTGGGGGGGCTAATCACAGATACGCAGTATTTT
CDR3aa: CASSLGGLITDTQYF

abundance: once
len: 17
v_gene: TRBV11-1
d_gene: TRBD1
j_gene: TRBJ2-5
CDR3nt: TGTGCCAGCAGCCTAGTGTACCAGACAGGGGGCAAAGAGACCCAGTACTTC
CDR3aa: CASSLVYQTGGKETQYF

abundance: NA
len: 14
v_gene: TRBV6-4
d_gene: NA
j_gene: TRBJ1-5
CDR3nt: TGTGCCAGCAGTGCCGCAGGGGGCAATCAGCCCCAGCATTTT
CDR3aa: CASSAAGGNQPQHF

abundance: many
len: 12
v_gene: TRBV19
d_gene: NA
j_gene: TRBJ1-1
CDR3nt: TGTGCCAGTAGTGTCAGCCCCGATTTGGCTTTCTTT
CDR3aa: CASSVSPDLAFF

abundance: NA
len: 14
v_gene: TRBV5-5
d_gene: NA
j_gene: TRBJ2-3
CDR3nt: TGTGCCAGCAGCTTGAGAGCAGCAGGGGATACGCAGTATTTT
CDR3aa: CASSLRAAGDTQYF

abundance: NA
len: 16
v_gene: TRBV25-1
d_gene: TRBD1
j_gene: TRBJ1-2
CDR3nt: TGTGCCAGCAGCGACCCTTTGGGACAGGAGAACTATGGCTACACCTTC
CDR3aa: CASSDPLGQENYGYTF

abundance: NA
len: 14
v_gene: TRBV20-1
d_gene: TRBD1
j_gene: TRBJ2-1
CDR3nt: TGCAGTGCTAGAGGCAGGGGGAAAAACAATGAGCAGTTCTTC
CDR3aa: CSARGRGKNNEQFF

abundance: NA
len: 12
v_gene: TRBV20-1
d_gene: NA
j_gene: TRBJ2-7
CDR3nt: TGCAGTGCTAGAGTGTCGGGGTACGAGCAGTACTTC
CDR3aa: CSARVSGYEQYF

abundance: many
len: 15
v_gene: TRBV20-1
d_gene: NA
j_gene: TRBJ1-1
CDR3nt: TGCAGTGCTAGATCGGAGAATGCGGCCGACACTGAAGCTTTCTTT
CDR3aa: CSARSENAADTEAFF

abundance: many
len: 13
v_gene: TRBV6-2/TRBV6-3
d_gene: NA
j_gene: TRBJ2-5
CDR3nt: TGTGCCAGCAGTTACGGGCAGCAAGAGACCCAGTACTTC
CDR3aa: CASSYGQQETQYF

abundance: many
len: 15
v_gene: TRBV7-6
d_gene: TRBD1
j_gene: TRBJ2-2
CDR3nt: TGTGCCAGCAGCCAGGACAGGATGAACACCGGGGAGCTGTTTTTT
CDR3aa: CASSQDRMNTGELFF

abundance: few
len: 14
v_gene: TRBV7-9
d_gene: TRBD1
j_gene: TRBJ2-5
CDR3nt: TGTGCCAGCAGCTTAGAGGGGGCCCAAGAGACCCAGTACTTC
CDR3aa: CASSLEGAQETQYF

abundance: few
len: 12
v_gene: TRBV2
d_gene: NA
j_gene: TRBJ2-5
CDR3nt: TGTGCCAGGGAAATTGGGGGAGAGACCCAGTACTTC
CDR3aa: CAREIGGETQYF

abundance: many
len: 15
v_gene: TRBV7-2
d_gene: TRBD2
j_gene: TRBJ2-7
CDR3nt: TGTGCCAGCAGCCCATACGGGGGGGCGTCCTACGAGCAGTACTTC
CDR3aa: CASSPYGGASYEQYF

abundance: many
len: 15
v_gene: TRBV29-1
d_gene: NA
j_gene: TRBJ1-2
CDR3nt: TGCAGCGTTTACCTCCTGGACAGCCCCAACTATGGCTACACCTTC
CDR3aa: CSVYLLDSPNYGYTF

abundance: NA
len: 12
v_gene: TRBV7-2
d_gene: TRBD2
j_gene: TRBJ2-7
CDR3nt: TGTGCCAGCAGTGTGCTCGGGGGGGAGCAGTACTTC
CDR3aa: CASSVLGGEQYF

abundance: NA
len: 14
v_gene: TRBV7-8
d_gene: TRBD1
j_gene: TRBJ2-1
CDR3nt: TGTGCCAGCACCACCGGGACAGGGGTCAATGAGCAGTTCTTC
CDR3aa: CASTTGTGVNEQFF

abundance: NA
len: 16
v_gene: TRBV11-2
d_gene: NA
j_gene: TRBJ2-1
CDR3nt: TGTGCCAGCAGCTTAGATCTCGGCCCCAGCTCCTACGAGCAGTTCTTC
CDR3aa: CASSLDLGPSSYEQFF

abundance: many
len: 13
v_gene: TRBV10-2
d_gene: NA
j_gene: TRBJ2-7
CDR3nt: TGCGCCAGCTGGGGGGACGCTTCCTACGAGCAGTACTTC
CDR3aa: CASWGDASYEQYF

abundance: many
len: 11
v_gene: TRBV6-1
d_gene: NA
j_gene: TRBJ2-7
CDR3nt: TGTGCCAGCCAAGCCGGATACGAGCAGTACTTC
CDR3aa: CASQAGYEQYF

abundance: NA
len: 9
v_gene: TRBV2
d_gene: NA
j_gene: TRBJ1-5
CDR3nt: TGTGCCAGCGGTCAGCCCCAGCATTTT
CDR3aa: CASGQPQHF